A single sample gave rise to the 2 T cell receptor beta chains below, sequenced in a study of T cell repertoires in cytomegalovirus infection. TCRdb passed the reads through MiXCR, listing each CDR3 protein once. The repertoire includes approximately 350,000 distinct CDR3 sequences, around a third of them detected once, and approximately 12% sits in the top ten. Their specific antigens are unknown. This specimen consisted of cultured PBMCs, obtained from culture after CMV antigen stimulation. Receptor source: a human donor in good health (CMV status not recorded). Some clones in this sample may be carry-over from other donors' samples.

This clonotype was observed many times. The rearrangement joins TRBV2 to TRBJ2-7; D gene unclear. Germline loops: CDR1 SNHLY, CDR2 FYNNEI. The CDR3 is 14 residues long. The V end lost 4 bases, the J end lost 3 bases, and 13 bases lay between the germline ends. The CDR3: CASSGGRPRYEQYV. CDR3 bases: TGTGCCAGCAGTGGTGGCAGGCCGCGCTACGAGCAGTACGTC.

CDR3 loop: CATSRDRGEVEQYV. CDR3 in DNA: TGTGCCACCAGCAGAGACAGGGGCGAAGTCGAGCAGTACGTC. V gene TRBV15 combines with J gene TRBJ2-7; D perhaps matches TRBD1 (6 bases). The V gene's germline CDR1 is LNHNV and CDR2 YYDKDF (reference sequence). Deletions cut 0 bases from V and 6 bases from J, with 12 bases between. This CDR3 contains 14 residues.